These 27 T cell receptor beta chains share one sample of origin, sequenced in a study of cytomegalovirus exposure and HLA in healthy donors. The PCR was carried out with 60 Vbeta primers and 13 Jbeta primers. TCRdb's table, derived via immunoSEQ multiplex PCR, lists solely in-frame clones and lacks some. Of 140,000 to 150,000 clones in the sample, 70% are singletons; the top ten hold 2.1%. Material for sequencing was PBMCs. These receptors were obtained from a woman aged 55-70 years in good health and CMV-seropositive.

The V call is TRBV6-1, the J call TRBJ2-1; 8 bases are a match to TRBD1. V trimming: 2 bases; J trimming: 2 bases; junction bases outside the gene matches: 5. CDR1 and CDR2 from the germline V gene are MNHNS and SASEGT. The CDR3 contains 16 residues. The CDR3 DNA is TGTGCCAGCAGTGAAAGTAGGACAGGGCCCTACAATGAGCAGTTCTTC. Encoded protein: CASSESRTGPYNEQFF.

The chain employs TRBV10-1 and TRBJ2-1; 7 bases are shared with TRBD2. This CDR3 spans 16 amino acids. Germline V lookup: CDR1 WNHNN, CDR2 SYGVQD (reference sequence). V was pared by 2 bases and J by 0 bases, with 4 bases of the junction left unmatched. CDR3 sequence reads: CASSEAPSGSYNEQFF. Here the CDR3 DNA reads TGCGCCAGCAGTGAGGCCCCTAGCGGCTCCTACAATGAGCAGTTCTTC.

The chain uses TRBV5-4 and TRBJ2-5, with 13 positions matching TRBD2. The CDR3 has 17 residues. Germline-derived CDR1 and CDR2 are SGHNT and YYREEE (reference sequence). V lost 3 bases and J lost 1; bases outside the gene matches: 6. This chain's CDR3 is CASSSVLAGGSQETQYF. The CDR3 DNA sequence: TGTGCCAGCAGCTCGGTACTAGCGGGAGGGTCCCAAGAGACCCAGTACTTC.

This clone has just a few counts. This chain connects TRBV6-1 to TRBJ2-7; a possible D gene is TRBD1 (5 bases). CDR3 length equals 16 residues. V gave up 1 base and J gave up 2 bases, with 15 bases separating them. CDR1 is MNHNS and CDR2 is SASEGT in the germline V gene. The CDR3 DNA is TGTGCCAGCAGTGAAGATCTAGGCAGGGCCCCCTACGAGCAGTACTTC. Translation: CASSEDLGRAPYEQYF.

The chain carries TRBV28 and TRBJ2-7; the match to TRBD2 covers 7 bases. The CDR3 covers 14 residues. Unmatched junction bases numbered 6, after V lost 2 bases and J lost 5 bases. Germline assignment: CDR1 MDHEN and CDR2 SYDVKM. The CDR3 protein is CASSLDGGWDEQYF. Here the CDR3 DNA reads TGTGCCAGCAGTTTAGACGGGGGGTGGGACGAGCAGTACTTC.

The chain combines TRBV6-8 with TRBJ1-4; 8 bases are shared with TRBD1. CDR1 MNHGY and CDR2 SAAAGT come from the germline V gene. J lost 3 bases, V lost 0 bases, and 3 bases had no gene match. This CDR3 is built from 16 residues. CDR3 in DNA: TGTGCCAGCAGTTACTCGTTACAGGGGGCTAATGAAAAACTGTTTTTT. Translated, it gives CASSYSLQGANEKLFF.

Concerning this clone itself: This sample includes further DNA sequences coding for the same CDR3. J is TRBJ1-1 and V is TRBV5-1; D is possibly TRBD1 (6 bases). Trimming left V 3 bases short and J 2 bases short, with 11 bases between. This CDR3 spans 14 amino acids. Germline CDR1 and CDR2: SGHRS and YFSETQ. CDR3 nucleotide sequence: TGCGCCAGCAGCTCACGGACAGCCAACACTGAAGCTTTCTTT. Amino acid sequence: CASSSRTANTEAFF.

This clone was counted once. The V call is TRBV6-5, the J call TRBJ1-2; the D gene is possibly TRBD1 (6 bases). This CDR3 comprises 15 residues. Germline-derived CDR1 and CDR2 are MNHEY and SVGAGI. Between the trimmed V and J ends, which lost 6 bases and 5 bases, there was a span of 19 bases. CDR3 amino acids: CASRYPQGLNYGYTF. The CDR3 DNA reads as TGTGCCAGCAGATACCCCCAGGGGCTGAATTATGGCTACACCTTC.

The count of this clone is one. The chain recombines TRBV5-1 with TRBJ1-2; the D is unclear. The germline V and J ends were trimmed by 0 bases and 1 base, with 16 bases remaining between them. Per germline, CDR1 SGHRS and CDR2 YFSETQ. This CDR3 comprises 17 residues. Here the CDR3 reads CASSLGAFSRINYGYTF. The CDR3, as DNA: TGCGCCAGCAGCTTGGGGGCCTTCTCCAGGATTAACTATGGCTACACCTTC.

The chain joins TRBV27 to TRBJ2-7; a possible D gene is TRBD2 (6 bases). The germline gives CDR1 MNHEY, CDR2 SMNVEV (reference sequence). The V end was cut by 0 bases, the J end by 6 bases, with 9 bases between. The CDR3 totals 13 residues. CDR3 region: CASSLSWGGEQYF. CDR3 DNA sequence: TGTGCCAGCAGTTTATCGTGGGGAGGCGAGCAGTACTTC.

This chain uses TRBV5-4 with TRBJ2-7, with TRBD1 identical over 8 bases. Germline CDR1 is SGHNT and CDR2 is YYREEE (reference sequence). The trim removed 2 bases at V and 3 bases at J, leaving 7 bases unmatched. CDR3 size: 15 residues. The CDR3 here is CASSLEDRADYEQYF. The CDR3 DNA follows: TGTGCCAGCAGCTTAGAGGACAGGGCCGACTACGAGCAGTACTTC.

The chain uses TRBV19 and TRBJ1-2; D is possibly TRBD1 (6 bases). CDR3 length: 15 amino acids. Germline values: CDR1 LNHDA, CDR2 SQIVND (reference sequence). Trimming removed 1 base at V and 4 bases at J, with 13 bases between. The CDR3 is CASSIVQGQVYGYTF. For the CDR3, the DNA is TGTGCCAGTAGTATAGTCCAGGGGCAGGTCTATGGCTACACCTTC.

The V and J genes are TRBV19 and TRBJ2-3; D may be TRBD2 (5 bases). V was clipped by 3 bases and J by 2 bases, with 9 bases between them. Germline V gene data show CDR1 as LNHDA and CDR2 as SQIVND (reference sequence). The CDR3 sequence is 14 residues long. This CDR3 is CASSMGASTDTQYF. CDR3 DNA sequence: TGTGCCAGTAGTATGGGAGCTTCCACAGATACGCAGTATTTT.

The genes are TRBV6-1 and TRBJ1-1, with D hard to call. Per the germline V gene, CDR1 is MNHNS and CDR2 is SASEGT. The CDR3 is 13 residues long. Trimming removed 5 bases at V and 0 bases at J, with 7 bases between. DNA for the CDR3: TGTGCCAGCAGTCTCCTTTTGAACACTGAAGCTTTCTTT. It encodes CASSLLLNTEAFF.

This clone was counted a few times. This chain's CDR3 is CASSTGTSYEQYF. The CDR3 nucleotides are TGTGCCAGCTCCACCGGGACTTCCTACGAGCAGTACTTC. The chain employs TRBV5-6 and TRBJ2-7, with D perhaps matching TRBD2 (6 bases). Germline assignment: CDR1 SGHDT and CDR2 YYEEEE. CDR3 length: 13 amino acids. The germline V and J ends were trimmed by 7 bases and 1 base, with 12 bases remaining between them.

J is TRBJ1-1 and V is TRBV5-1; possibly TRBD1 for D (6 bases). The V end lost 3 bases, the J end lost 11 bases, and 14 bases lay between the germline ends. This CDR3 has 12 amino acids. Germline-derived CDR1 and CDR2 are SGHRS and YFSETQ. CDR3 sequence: CASSSDSSVAFF. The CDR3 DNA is TGCGCCAGCAGCTCGGACAGCTCCGTGGCTTTCTTT.

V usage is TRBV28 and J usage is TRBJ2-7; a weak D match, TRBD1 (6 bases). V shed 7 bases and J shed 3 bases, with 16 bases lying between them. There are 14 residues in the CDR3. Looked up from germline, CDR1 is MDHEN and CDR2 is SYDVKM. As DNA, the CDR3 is TGTGCCAGCACCACCGGGACAATGATCTACGAGCAGTACTTC. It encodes CASTTGTMIYEQYF.

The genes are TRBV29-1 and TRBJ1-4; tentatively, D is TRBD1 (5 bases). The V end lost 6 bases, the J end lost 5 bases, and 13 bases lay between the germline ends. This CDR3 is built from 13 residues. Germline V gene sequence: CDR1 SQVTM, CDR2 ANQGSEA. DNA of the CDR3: TGCAGCGTCCTTAGGGGCTCCAATGAAAAACTGTTTTTT. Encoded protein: CSVLRGSNEKLFF.

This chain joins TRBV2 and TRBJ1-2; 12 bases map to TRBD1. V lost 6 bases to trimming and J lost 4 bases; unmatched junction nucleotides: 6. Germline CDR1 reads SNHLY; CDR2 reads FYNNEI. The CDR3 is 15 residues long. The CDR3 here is CASSAGTGGGYGYTF. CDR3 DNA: TGTGCCAGCAGCGCCGGGACAGGGGGCGGCTATGGCTACACCTTC.

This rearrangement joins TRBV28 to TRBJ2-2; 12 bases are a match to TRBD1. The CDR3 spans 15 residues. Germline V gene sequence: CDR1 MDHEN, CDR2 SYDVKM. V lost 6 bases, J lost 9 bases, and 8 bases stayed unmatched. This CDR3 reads CASRSGTGGRRELFF. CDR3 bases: TGTGCCAGCAGGTCCGGGACAGGGGGCCGGAGGGAGCTGTTTTTT.

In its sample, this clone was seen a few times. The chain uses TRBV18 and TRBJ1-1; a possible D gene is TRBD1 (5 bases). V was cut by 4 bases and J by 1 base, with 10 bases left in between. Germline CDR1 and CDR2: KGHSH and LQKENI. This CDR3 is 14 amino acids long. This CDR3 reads CASSQDITNTEAFF. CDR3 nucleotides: TGTGCCAGCTCACAGGACATCACGAACACTGAAGCTTTCTTT. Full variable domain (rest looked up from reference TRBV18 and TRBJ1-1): NAGVMQNPRHLVRRRGQEARLRCSPMKGHSHVYWYRQLPEEGLKFMVYLQKENIIDESGMPKERFSAEFPKEGPSILRIQQVVRGDSAAYFCASSQDITNTEAFFGQGTRLTVV.

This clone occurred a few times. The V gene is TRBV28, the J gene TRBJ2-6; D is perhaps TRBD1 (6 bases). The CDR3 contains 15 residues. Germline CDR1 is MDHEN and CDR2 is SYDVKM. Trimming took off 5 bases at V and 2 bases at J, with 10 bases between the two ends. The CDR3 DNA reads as TGTGCCAGCAGTCCAGCAGGGGCTGGGGCCAACGTCCTGACTTTC. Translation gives CASSPAGAGANVLTF.

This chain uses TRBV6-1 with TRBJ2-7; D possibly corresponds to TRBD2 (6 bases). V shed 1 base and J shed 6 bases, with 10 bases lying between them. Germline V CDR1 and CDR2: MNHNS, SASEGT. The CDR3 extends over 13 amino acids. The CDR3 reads CASSEVGGLEQYF. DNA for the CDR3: TGTGCCAGCAGTGAAGTTGGGGGACTCGAGCAGTACTTC.

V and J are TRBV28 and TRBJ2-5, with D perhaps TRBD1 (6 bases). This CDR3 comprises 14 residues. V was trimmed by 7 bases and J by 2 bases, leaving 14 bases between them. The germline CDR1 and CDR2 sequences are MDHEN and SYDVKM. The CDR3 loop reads CASNEQGSQETQYF. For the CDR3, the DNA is TGTGCCAGCAACGAACAGGGTTCACAAGAGACCCAGTACTTC.

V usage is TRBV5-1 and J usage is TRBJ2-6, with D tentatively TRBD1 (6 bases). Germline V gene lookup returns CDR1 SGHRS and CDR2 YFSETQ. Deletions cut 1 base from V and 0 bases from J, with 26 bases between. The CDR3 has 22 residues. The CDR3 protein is CASSLKNSSSGRGSSGANVLTF. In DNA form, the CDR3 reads TGCGCCAGCAGCTTGAAAAATAGTAGCTCGGGCAGGGGATCCTCTGGGGCCAACGTCCTGACTTTC.

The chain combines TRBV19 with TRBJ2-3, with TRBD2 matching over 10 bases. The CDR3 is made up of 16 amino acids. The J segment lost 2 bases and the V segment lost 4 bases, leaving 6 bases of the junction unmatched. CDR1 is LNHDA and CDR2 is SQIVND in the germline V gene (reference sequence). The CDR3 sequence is CASSKGLADTTDTQYF. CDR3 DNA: TGTGCCAGTAGTAAAGGACTAGCGGACACCACAGATACGCAGTATTTT.

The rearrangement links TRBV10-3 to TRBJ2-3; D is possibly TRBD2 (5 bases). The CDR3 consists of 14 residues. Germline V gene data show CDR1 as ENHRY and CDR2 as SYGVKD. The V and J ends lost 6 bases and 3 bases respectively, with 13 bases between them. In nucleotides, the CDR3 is TGTGCCATCAGACCGGACTTAGGTACAGATACGCAGTATTTT. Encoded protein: CAIRPDLGTDTQYF.